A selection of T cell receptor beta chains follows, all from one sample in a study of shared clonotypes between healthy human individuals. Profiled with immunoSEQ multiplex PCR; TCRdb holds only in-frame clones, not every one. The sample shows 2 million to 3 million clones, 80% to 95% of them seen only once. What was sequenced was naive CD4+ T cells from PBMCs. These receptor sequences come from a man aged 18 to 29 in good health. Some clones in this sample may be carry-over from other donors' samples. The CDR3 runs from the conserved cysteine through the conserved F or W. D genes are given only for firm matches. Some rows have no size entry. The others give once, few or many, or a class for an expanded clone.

CDR3nt: TGTGCCAGCAGTTTACATGCCCCGCTAGCGGGGAAGAGCACAGATACGCAGTATTTT; CDR3aa: CASSLHAPLAGKSTDTQYF; d_gene: TRBD2; abundance: once; j_gene: TRBJ2-3; v_gene: TRBV27
CDR3nt: TGTGCCAGCAGCTTGGACCCGGGACAGGGACGCGAGCAGTACTTC; CDR3aa: CASSLDPGQGREQYF; d_gene: TRBD1; abundance: -; j_gene: TRBJ2-7; v_gene: TRBV7-3
CDR3nt: TGTGCCAGCAGATCTAGCGGACTACTATCAGATACGCAGTATTTT; CDR3aa: CASRSSGLLSDTQYF; d_gene: TRBD2; abundance: -; j_gene: TRBJ2-3; v_gene: TRBV6-1
CDR3nt: TGTGCCAGCAGCCGCCTCCGGGCCGCGGGTGGCTACACCTTC; CDR3aa: CASSRLRAAGGYTF; d_gene: -; abundance: once; j_gene: TRBJ1-2; v_gene: TRBV27
CDR3nt: TGCGCCAGCAGCTCCCGATTGACTAGCGCCTTTACCTACAATGAGCAGTTCTTC; CDR3aa: CASSSRLTSAFTYNEQFF; d_gene: TRBD2; abundance: -; j_gene: TRBJ2-1; v_gene: TRBV5-1
CDR3nt: TGTGCCAGCAGCCATAAGCCGGGAGAACAAGAGACCCAGTACTTC; CDR3aa: CASSHKPGEQETQYF; d_gene: -; abundance: -; j_gene: TRBJ2-5; v_gene: TRBV4-2
CDR3nt: TGTGCCAGCAGCTTATCTACAGGATCCGACGAGCAGTACTTC; CDR3aa: CASSLSTGSDEQYF; d_gene: -; abundance: once; j_gene: TRBJ2-7; v_gene: TRBV5-4
CDR3nt: TGTGCCAGCAGCTTAGAAGGGACAGCCGGAGTTTTTCAGCATTTT; CDR3aa: CASSLEGTAGVFQHF; d_gene: TRBD1; abundance: -; j_gene: TRBJ1-5; v_gene: TRBV7-8
CDR3nt: TGTGCCAGCAACCCTTCTGGGAGTCCCTCCTACGAGCAGTACTTC; CDR3aa: CASNPSGSPSYEQYF; d_gene: -; abundance: -; j_gene: TRBJ2-7; v_gene: TRBV28
CDR3nt: TGTGCCATCAGGGGACTAGCGGGAGTGGATACGCAGTATTTT; CDR3aa: CAIRGLAGVDTQYF; d_gene: TRBD2; abundance: -; j_gene: TRBJ2-3; v_gene: TRBV10-3
CDR3nt: TGTGCCAGCAGGTCGATTCCTCCAGGGGGCTACACCTTC; CDR3aa: CASRSIPPGGYTF; d_gene: -; abundance: -; j_gene: TRBJ1-2; v_gene: TRBV28
CDR3nt: TGTGCCAGCAGTGAAGCCTGGGACAGGGTGGCAGAGACCCAGTACTTC; CDR3aa: CASSEAWDRVAETQYF; d_gene: TRBD1; abundance: -; j_gene: TRBJ2-5; v_gene: TRBV6-1
CDR3nt: TGTGCCAGCAGTGAAGGTGCGGGATATAGCAATCAGCCCCAGCATTTT; CDR3aa: CASSEGAGYSNQPQHF; d_gene: -; abundance: -; j_gene: TRBJ1-5; v_gene: TRBV2
CDR3nt: TGCGCCAGCAGCTTGAAAGGGGGTATAAGCTACACCTTC; CDR3aa: CASSLKGGISYTF; d_gene: -; abundance: -; j_gene: TRBJ1-2; v_gene: TRBV5-1
CDR3nt: TGCGTCAGCAGCTCGACGGTCAGCTCCTACAATGAGCAGTTCTTC; CDR3aa: CVSSSTVSSYNEQFF; d_gene: -; abundance: -; j_gene: TRBJ2-1; v_gene: TRBV5-1
CDR3nt: TGTGCCTCCGGGGCCTACGAGCAGTACTTC; CDR3aa: CASGAYEQYF; d_gene: -; abundance: -; j_gene: TRBJ2-7; v_gene: TRBV30
CDR3nt: TGTGCCAGCAGCGTCAGCGGCGGGGAGCTGTTTTTT; CDR3aa: CASSVSGGELFF; d_gene: -; abundance: -; j_gene: TRBJ2-2; v_gene: TRBV9
CDR3nt: TGTGCCAGCAGCCAAGAGGGACTAGCGGGAGGGTACACCGGGGAGCTGTTTTTT; CDR3aa: CASSQEGLAGGYTGELFF; d_gene: TRBD2; abundance: -; j_gene: TRBJ2-2; v_gene: TRBV4-2
CDR3nt: TGTGCCAGCAGTTTCCGTTTGGGGGCGAAGCAGTACTTC; CDR3aa: CASSFRLGAKQYF; d_gene: -; abundance: -; j_gene: TRBJ2-7; v_gene: TRBV27
CDR3nt: TGTGCCAGCAGTCGGGGGTCTCAAGAGACCCAGTACTTC; CDR3aa: CASSRGSQETQYF; d_gene: -; abundance: -; j_gene: TRBJ2-5; v_gene: TRBV25-1
CDR3nt: TGTGCCAGCTCCGGGACAGGCTGGTACGAGCAGTACTTC; CDR3aa: CASSGTGWYEQYF; d_gene: TRBD1; abundance: -; j_gene: TRBJ2-7; v_gene: TRBV6-1
CDR3nt: TGTGCCAGCAACTCTGGCCATCAGCCCCAGCATTTT; CDR3aa: CASNSGHQPQHF; d_gene: -; abundance: once; j_gene: TRBJ1-5; v_gene: TRBV28
CDR3nt: TGCGCCAGCAGCCTCGGACTAGCGGGAGGATCCTACAATGAGCAGTTCTTC; CDR3aa: CASSLGLAGGSYNEQFF; d_gene: TRBD2; abundance: -; j_gene: TRBJ2-1; v_gene: TRBV5-1
CDR3nt: TGTGCCAGCAGCTTGAACAGCGCGAACACCGGGGAGCTGTTTTTT; CDR3aa: CASSLNSANTGELFF; d_gene: -; abundance: -; j_gene: TRBJ2-2; v_gene: TRBV5-4
CDR3nt: TGTGCCAGCAGTCCTGACGGAAACACCATATATTTT; CDR3aa: CASSPDGNTIYF; d_gene: -; abundance: -; j_gene: TRBJ1-3; v_gene: TRBV7-3
CDR3nt: TGTGCCAGCAGTTTGACAGGAAGGGAGACCCAGTACTTC; CDR3aa: CASSLTGRETQYF; d_gene: -; abundance: -; j_gene: TRBJ2-5; v_gene: TRBV28
CDR3nt: TGTGCCAGCAGTTCTATAACAATGTACAATGAGCAGTTCTTC; CDR3aa: CASSSITMYNEQFF; d_gene: -; abundance: -; j_gene: TRBJ2-1; v_gene: TRBV2
CDR3nt: TGTGCCAGTAGTATCGGGCAGGCGCACACTGAAGCTTTCTTT; CDR3aa: CASSIGQAHTEAFF; d_gene: -; abundance: -; j_gene: TRBJ1-1; v_gene: TRBV19
CDR3nt: TGTGCCAGCAGTTCACCGGTCTCTCGGGGTGGCTACACCTTC; CDR3aa: CASSSPVSRGGYTF; d_gene: -; abundance: -; j_gene: TRBJ1-2; v_gene: TRBV28
CDR3nt: TGCAGCGTTAAACCGGGACTAGCGGCCTCCTACGAGCAGTACTTC; CDR3aa: CSVKPGLAASYEQYF; d_gene: TRBD2; abundance: -; j_gene: TRBJ2-7; v_gene: TRBV29-1
CDR3nt: TGTGCCAGCAGACCGGGATCTAGCACAGATACGCAGTATTTT; CDR3aa: CASRPGSSTDTQYF; d_gene: -; abundance: -; j_gene: TRBJ2-3; v_gene: TRBV7-3
CDR3nt: TGTGCCAGCAGCGACAGACAGGGGAGCTCCTACGAGCAGTACTTC; CDR3aa: CASSDRQGSSYEQYF; d_gene: TRBD1; abundance: -; j_gene: TRBJ2-7; v_gene: TRBV11-2
CDR3nt: TGTGCCAGCACGGGACTAGCGGGCTACGAGCAGTACTTC; CDR3aa: CASTGLAGYEQYF; d_gene: TRBD2; abundance: once; j_gene: TRBJ2-7; v_gene: TRBV2
CDR3nt: TGTGCCAGCAGCTACCCGACGGGCGAGCAGTACTTC; CDR3aa: CASSYPTGEQYF; d_gene: -; abundance: few; j_gene: TRBJ2-7; v_gene: TRBV7-9
CDR3nt: TGTGCCAGCAGCCTCACCGGGACAAGATACGAGCAGTACTTC; CDR3aa: CASSLTGTRYEQYF; d_gene: -; abundance: -; j_gene: TRBJ2-7; v_gene: TRBV6-5
CDR3nt: TGTGCCAGCAGTCCCTCCTTGTGGGGGTACTCTGGAAACACCATATATTTT; CDR3aa: CASSPSLWGYSGNTIYF; d_gene: -; abundance: once; j_gene: TRBJ1-3; v_gene: TRBV28
CDR3nt: TGCAGCGCCAAGCGCGGGGTGCAGGATGGCACTGAAGCTTTCTTT; CDR3aa: CSAKRGVQDGTEAFF; d_gene: -; abundance: -; j_gene: TRBJ1-1; v_gene: TRBV29-1
CDR3nt: TGTGCCAGCAGTCTCCAGGGACCCCGATACAATGAGCAGTTCTTC; CDR3aa: CASSLQGPRYNEQFF; d_gene: -; abundance: once; j_gene: TRBJ2-1; v_gene: TRBV28
CDR3nt: TGTGCTACCCCAAATCAGCCCCAGCATTTT; CDR3aa: CATPNQPQHF; d_gene: -; abundance: few; j_gene: TRBJ1-5; v_gene: TRBV12-5